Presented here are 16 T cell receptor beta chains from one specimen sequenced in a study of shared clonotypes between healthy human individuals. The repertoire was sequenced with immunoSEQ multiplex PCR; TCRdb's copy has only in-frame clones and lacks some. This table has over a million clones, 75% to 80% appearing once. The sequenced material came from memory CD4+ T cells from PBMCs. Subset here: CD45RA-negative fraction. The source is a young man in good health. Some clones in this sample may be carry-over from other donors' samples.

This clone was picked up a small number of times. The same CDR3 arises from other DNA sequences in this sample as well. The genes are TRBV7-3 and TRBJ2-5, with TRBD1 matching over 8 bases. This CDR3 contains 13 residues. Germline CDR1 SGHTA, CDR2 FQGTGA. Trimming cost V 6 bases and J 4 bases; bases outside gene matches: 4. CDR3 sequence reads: CASSYGQGETQYF. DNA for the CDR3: TGTGCCAGCAGTTACGGACAGGGAGAGACCCAGTACTTC.

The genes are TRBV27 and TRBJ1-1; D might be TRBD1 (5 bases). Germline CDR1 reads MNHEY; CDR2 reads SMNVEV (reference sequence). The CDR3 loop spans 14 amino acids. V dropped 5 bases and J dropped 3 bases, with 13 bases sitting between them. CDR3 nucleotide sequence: TGTGCCAGCAGTCCCTGGGGCACCGACACTGAAGCTTTCTTT. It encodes CASSPWGTDTEAFF.

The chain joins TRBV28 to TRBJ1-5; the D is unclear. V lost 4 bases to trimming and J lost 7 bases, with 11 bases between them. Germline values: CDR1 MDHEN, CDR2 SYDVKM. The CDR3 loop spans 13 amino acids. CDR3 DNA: TGTGCCAGCAGTTCCTCTCTCGGACAGCCCCAGCATTTT. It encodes CASSSSLGQPQHF.

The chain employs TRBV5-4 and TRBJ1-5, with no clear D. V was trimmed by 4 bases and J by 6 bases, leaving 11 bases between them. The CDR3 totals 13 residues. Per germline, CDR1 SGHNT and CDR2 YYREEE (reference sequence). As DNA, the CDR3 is TGTGCCAGCAGCCCTGGCGCAGGTCAGCCCCAGCATTTT. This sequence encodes CASSPGAGQPQHF.

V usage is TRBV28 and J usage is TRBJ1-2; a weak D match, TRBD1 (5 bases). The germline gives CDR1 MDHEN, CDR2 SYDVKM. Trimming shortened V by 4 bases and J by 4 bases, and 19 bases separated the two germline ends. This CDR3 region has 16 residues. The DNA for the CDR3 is TGTGCCAGCAGTTCCACGACAGCACGACCTACCTATGGCTACACCTTC. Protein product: CASSSTTARPTYGYTF.

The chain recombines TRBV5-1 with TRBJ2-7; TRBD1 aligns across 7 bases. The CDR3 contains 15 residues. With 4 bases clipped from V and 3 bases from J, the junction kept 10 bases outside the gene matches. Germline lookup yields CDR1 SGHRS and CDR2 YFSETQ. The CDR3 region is CASSLDRSDVYEQYF. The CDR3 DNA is TGCGCCAGCAGCCTGGACAGGTCGGACGTCTACGAGCAGTACTTC.

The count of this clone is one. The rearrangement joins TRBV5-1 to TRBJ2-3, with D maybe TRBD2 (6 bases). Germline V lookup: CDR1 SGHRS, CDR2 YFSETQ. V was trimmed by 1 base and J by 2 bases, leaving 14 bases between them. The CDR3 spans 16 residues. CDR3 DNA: TGCGCCAGCAGCTTGAGGTCGGGAGTGAACACAGATACGCAGTATTTT. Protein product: CASSLRSGVNTDTQYF.

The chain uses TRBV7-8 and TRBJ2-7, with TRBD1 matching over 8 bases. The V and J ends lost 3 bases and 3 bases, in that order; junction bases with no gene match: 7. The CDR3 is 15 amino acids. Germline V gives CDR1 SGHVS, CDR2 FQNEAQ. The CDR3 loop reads CASSFRDRTYYEQYF. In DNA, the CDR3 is TGTGCCAGCAGCTTCCGGGACAGGACATACTACGAGCAGTACTTC.

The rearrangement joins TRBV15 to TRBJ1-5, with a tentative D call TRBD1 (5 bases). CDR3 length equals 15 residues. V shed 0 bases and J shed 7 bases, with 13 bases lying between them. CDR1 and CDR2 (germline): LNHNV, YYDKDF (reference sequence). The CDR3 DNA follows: TGTGCCACCAGCAGAGATGGCAGGGCCAACCAGCCCCAGCATTTT. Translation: CATSRDGRANQPQHF.

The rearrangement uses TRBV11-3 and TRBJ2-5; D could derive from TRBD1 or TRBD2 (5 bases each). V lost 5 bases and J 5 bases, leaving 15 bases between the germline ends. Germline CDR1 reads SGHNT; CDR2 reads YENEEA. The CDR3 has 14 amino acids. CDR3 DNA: TGTGCCAGCAGCCCCGGGACCGGAGAGGAGACCCAGTACTTC. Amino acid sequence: CASSPGTGEETQYF.

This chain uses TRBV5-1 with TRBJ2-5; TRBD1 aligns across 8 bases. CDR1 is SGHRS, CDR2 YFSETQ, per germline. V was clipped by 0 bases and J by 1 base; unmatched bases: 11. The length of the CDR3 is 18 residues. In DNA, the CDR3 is TGCGCCAGCAGCTTGGCCAGGGGGCAACTTTCCGCCCAAGAGACCCAGTACTTC. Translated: CASSLARGQLSAQETQYF.

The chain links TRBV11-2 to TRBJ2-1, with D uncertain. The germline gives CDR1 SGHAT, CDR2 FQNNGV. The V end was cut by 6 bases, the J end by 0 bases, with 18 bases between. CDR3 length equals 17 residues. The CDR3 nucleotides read TGTGCCAGCAGGCGGACCGAGGCGGTTAGCTCCTACAATGAGCAGTTCTTC. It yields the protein CASRRTEAVSSYNEQFF.

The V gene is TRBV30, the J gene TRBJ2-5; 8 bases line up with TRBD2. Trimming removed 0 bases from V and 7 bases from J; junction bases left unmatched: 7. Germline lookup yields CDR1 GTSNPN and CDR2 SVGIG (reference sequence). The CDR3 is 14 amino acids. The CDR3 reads CAWSVRGGHGTQYF. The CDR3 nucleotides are TGTGCCTGGAGTGTTCGCGGGGGGCATGGGACCCAGTACTTC.

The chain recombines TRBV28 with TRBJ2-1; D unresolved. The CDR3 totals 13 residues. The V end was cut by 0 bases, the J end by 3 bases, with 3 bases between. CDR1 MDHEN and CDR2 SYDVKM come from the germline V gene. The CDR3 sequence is CASSLWGYNEQFF. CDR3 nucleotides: TGTGCCAGCAGTTTATGGGGCTACAATGAGCAGTTCTTC.

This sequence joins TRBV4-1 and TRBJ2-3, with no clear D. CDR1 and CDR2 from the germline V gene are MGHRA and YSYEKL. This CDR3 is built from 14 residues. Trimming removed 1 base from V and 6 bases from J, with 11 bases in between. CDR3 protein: CASSQVIISDTQYF. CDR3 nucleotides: TGCGCCAGCAGCCAAGTGATAATTAGCGATACGCAGTATTTT.

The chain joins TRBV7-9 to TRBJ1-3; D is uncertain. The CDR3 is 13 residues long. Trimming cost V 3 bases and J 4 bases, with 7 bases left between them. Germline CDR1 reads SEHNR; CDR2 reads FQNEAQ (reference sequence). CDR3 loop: CASSFGGGNTIYF. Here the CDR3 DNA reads TGTGCCAGCAGCTTCGGCGGGGGAAACACCATATATTTT. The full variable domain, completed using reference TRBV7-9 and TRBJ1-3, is DTGVSQNPRHKITKRGQNVTFRCDPISEHNRLYWYRQTLGQGPEFLTYFQNEAQLEKSRLLSDRFSAERPKGSFSTLEIQRTEQGDSAMYLCASSFGGGNTIYFGEGSWLTVV.